Listed below are T cell receptor beta chains from one sample, sequenced in a study of cytomegalovirus exposure and HLA in healthy donors. Some clones are missing from TCRdb's copy, which holds only in-frame ones; the method was immunoSEQ multiplex PCR. Of some 180,000 clones in the sample, around 77% were seen once. The sample taken for sequencing was PBMCs. Receptors were obtained from a woman between 25 and 40 years old in good health and CMV-seronegative. Each CDR3 is given with its conserved first and last residue. D genes are given only for firm matches. The size entry is marked missing in some rows and otherwise reads once, few, many or a size class.

clone_size	v_call	d_call	j_call	cdr3_nt	cdr3_aa
NA	TRBV5-1	NA	TRBJ1-1	TGCGCCAGCAGCTTGGATACGGTTAACACTGAAGCTTTCTTT	CASSLDTVNTEAFF
few	TRBV6-6	NA	TRBJ1-2	TGTGCCAGCAGCGACAGTAACTATGGCTACACCTTC	CASSDSNYGYTF
few	TRBV5-1	TRBD1	TRBJ2-7	TGCGCCAGCAGCAGGGACAGCGCCTACGAGCAGTACTTC	CASSRDSAYEQYF
NA	TRBV25-1	TRBD1	TRBJ2-1	TGTGCCAGCAGTGACATAACCGGGACAGGGGTAAGGAATGAGCAGTTCTTC	CASSDITGTGVRNEQFF
NA	TRBV6-1	NA	TRBJ1-4	TGTGCCAGCAAGAGAGCCGAGTGGAATGAAAAACTGTTTTTT	CASKRAEWNEKLFF
NA	TRBV6-6	TRBD2	TRBJ2-1	TGTGCCAGCAGTTTACAGCGGGGAAGCTCCTACAATGAGCAGTTCTTC	CASSLQRGSSYNEQFF
NA	TRBV4-1	TRBD2	TRBJ2-5	TGCGCCAGCAGCGTTCATTGGGGGACTAGTTATAAAGAGACCCAGTACTTC	CASSVHWGTSYKETQYF
NA	TRBV4-2	NA	TRBJ2-3	TGTGCCAGCAGCCAAGATTACGGGGCAGATACGCAGTATTTT	CASSQDYGADTQYF
NA	TRBV19	NA	TRBJ1-5	TGTGCCAGTAGTATGAGGCCGCACAATCAGCCCCAGCATTTT	CASSMRPHNQPQHF
NA	TRBV7-9	NA	TRBJ2-7	TGTGCCAGCAGCTTAACAGGGAACTACGAGCAGTACTTC	CASSLTGNYEQYF
NA	TRBV5-1	NA	TRBJ1-1	TGCGCCAGCAGCCCCAGGGGATTTTGGGATGAAGCTTTCTTT	CASSPRGFWDEAFF
NA	TRBV5-4	NA	TRBJ2-6	TGTGCCAGCAGCTGGACAGATGGGGCCAACGTCCTGACTTTC	CASSWTDGANVLTF
few	TRBV7-9	NA	TRBJ1-6	TGTGCCAGCAGCTTTTCAGGGTCATCACCCCTCCACTTT	CASSFSGSSPLHF
NA	TRBV7-9	NA	TRBJ2-7	TGTGCCAGCAGCTTAGTAAGCCCCACCTACGAGCAGTACTTC	CASSLVSPTYEQYF
NA	TRBV2	NA	TRBJ1-5	TGTGCCACCCGCCCCTGGGGCCAGCCCCAGCATTTT	CATRPWGQPQHF
few	TRBV5-4	TRBD1	TRBJ1-1	TGTGCCAGCAGCTCACAGGGGGCCACTGAAGCTTTCTTT	CASSSQGATEAFF
NA	TRBV15	TRBD2	TRBJ2-1	TGTGCCACCAGCAGAGATGTGGGGGGGATGTACAATGAGCAGTTCTTC	CATSRDVGGMYNEQFF
NA	TRBV5-1	TRBD2	TRBJ2-5	TGCGCCAGCAGCTTGGAGGTGGGACTAGCGGGAGAGACCCAGTACTTC	CASSLEVGLAGETQYF
NA	TRBV29-1	TRBD1	TRBJ2-3	TGCAGCGTTCCCGATTGGACAGGAGGGCAGTATTTT	CSVPDWTGGQYF
NA	TRBV28	NA	TRBJ2-1	TGTGCCAGCACAGAGGGCTCGAGCTCCTACAATGAGCAGTTCTTC	CASTEGSSSYNEQFF